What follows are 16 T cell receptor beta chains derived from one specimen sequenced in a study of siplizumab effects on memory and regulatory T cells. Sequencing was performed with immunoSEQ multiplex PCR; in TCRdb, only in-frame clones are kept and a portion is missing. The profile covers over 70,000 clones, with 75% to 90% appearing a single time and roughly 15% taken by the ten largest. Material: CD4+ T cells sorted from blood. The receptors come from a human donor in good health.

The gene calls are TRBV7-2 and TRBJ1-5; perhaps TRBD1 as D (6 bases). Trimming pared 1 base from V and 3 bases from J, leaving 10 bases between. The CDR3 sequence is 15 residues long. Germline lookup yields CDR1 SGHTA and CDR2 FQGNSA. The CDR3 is CASSLGGANNQPQHF. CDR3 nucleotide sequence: TGTGCCAGCAGCTTAGGGGGGGCGAACAATCAGCCCCAGCATTTT.

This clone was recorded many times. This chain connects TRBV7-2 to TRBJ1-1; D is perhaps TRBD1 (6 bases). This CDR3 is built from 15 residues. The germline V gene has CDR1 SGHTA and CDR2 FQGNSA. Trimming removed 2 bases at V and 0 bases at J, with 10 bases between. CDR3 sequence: CASSLYQGMNTEAFF. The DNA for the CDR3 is TGTGCCAGCAGCTTATATCAGGGGATGAACACTGAAGCTTTCTTT.

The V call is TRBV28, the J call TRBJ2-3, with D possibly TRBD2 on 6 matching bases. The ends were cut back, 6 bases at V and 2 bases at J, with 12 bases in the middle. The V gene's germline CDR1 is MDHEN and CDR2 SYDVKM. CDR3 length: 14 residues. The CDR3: CASSYGSVTDTQYF. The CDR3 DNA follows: TGTGCCAGCAGCTACGGGAGTGTCACAGATACGCAGTATTTT.

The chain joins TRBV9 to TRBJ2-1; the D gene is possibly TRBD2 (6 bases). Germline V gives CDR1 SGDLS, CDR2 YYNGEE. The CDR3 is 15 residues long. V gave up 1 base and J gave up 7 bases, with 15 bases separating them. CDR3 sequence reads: CASSVQPGLKNEQFF. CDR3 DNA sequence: TGTGCCAGCAGCGTACAGCCCGGACTAAAGAATGAGCAGTTCTTC.

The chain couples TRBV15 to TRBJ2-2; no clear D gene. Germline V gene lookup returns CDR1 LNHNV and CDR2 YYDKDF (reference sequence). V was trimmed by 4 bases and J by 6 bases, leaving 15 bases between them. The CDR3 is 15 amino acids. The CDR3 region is CATSNQPARSGELFF. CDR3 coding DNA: TGTGCCACCAGCAACCAGCCTGCTAGATCCGGGGAGCTGTTTTTT.

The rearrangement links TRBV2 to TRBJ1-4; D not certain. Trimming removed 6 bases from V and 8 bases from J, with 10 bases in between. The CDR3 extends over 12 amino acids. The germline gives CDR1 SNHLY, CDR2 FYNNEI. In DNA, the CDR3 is TGTGCCAGCAGGGTATTGGGGGAAAAACTGTTTTTT. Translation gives CASRVLGEKLFF.

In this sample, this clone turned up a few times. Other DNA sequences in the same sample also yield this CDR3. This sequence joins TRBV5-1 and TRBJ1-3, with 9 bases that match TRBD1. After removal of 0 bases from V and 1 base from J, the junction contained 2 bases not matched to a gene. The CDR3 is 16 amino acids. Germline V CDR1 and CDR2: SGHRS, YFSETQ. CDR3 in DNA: TGCGCCAGCAGCTTGGGCGGGACAGGGTCTGGAAACACCATATATTTT. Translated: CASSLGGTGSGNTIYF.

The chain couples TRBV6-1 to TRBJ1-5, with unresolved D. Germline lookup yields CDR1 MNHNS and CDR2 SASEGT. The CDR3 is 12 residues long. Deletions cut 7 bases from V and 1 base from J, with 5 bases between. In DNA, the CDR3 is TGTGCCAGCACCCAGAGCAATCAGCCCCAGCATTTT. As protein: CASTQSNQPQHF.

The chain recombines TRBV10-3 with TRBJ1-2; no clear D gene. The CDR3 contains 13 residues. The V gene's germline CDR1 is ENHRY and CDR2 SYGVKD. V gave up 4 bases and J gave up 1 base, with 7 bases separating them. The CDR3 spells CAISAEINYGYTF. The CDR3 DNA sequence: TGTGCCATCAGTGCAGAGATTAACTATGGCTACACCTTC.

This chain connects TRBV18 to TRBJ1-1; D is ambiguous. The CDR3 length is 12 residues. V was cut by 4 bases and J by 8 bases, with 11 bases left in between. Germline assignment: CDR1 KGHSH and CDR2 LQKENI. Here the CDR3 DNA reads TGTGCCAGCTCACTCAAAGGCACCGAAGCTTTCTTT. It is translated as CASSLKGTEAFF.

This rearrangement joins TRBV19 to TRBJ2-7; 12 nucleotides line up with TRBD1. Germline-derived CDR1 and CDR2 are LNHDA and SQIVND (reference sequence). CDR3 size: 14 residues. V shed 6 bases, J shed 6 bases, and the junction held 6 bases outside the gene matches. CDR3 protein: CASSGTGGAGEQYF. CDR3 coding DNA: TGTGCCAGTAGCGGGACAGGGGGCGCGGGCGAGCAGTACTTC.

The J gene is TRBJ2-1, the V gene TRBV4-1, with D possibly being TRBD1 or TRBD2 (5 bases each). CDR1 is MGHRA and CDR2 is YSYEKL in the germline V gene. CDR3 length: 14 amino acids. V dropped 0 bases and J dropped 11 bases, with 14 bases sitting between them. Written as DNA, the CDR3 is TGCGCCAGCAGCCAAGATGACGGGGCTCTGCAGCAGTTCTTC. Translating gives CASSQDDGALQQFF.

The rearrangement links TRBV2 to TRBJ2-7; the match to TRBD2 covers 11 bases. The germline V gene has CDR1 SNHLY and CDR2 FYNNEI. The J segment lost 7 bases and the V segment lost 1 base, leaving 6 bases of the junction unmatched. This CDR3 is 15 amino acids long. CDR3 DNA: TGTGCCAGCAGTGAAGAGGCTAGCGGGAGGCTTGAGCAGTACTTC. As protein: CASSEEASGRLEQYF. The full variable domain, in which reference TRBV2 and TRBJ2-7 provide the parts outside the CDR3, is EPEVTQTPSHQVTQMGQEVILRCVPISNHLYFYWYRQILGQKVEFLVSFYNNEISEKSEIFDDQFSVERPDGSNFTLKIRSTKLEDSAMYFCASSEEASGRLEQYFGPGTRLTVT.

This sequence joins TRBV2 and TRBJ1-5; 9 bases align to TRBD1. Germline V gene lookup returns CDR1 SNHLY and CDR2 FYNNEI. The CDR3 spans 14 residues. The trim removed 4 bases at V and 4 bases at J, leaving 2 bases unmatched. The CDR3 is CASSATGGNQPQHF. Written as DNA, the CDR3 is TGTGCCAGCAGTGCGACAGGGGGAAATCAGCCCCAGCATTTT.

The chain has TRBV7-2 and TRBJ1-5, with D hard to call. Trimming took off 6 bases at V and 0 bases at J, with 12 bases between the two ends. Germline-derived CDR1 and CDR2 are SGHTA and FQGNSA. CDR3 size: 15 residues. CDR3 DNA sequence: TGTGCCAGCAGTCCGGACGGATATAGCAATCAGCCCCAGCATTTT. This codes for CASSPDGYSNQPQHF.

The CDR3 here is CASSRGQGAYNEQFF. The CDR3 DNA sequence: TGTGCCAGCTCACGGGGACAGGGGGCCTACAATGAGCAGTTCTTC. This chain links TRBV18 with TRBJ2-1; TRBD1 agrees at 11 bases. J was trimmed by 2 bases and V by 4 bases; bases with no gene match: 1. This CDR3 comprises 15 residues. Germline V gene sequence: CDR1 KGHSH, CDR2 LQKENI.